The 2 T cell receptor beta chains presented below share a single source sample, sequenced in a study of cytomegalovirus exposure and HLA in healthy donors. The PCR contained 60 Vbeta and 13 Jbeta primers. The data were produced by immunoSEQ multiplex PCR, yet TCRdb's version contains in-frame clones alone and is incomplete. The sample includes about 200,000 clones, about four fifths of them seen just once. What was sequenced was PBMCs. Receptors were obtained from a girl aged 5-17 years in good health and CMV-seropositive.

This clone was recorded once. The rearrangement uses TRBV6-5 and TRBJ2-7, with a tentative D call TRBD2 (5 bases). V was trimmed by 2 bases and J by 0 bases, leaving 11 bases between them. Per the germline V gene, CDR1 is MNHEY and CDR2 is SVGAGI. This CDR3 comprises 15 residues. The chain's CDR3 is CASSYLTGSSYEQYF. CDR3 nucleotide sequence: TGTGCCAGCAGTTACCTCACGGGGTCCTCCTACGAGCAGTACTTC.

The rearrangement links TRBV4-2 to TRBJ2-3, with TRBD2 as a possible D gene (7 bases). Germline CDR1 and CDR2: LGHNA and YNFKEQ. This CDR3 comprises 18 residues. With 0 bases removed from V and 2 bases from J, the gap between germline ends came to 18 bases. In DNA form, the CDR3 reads TGTGCCAGCAGCCAAGAGGGGGCCTCTCGGGGGGACACAGATACGCAGTATTTT. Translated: CASSQEGASRGDTDTQYF.